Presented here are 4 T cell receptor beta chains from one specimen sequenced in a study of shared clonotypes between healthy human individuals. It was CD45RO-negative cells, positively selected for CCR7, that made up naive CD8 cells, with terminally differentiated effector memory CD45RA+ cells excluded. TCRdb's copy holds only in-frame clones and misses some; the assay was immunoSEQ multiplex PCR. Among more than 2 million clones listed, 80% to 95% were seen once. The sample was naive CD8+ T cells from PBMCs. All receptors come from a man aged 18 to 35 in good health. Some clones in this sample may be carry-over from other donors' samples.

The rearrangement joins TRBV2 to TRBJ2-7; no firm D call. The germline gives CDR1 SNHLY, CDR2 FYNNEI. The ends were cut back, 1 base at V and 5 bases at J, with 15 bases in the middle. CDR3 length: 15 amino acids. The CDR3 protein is CASSEVVWDVDEQYF. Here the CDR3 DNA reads TGTGCCAGCAGTGAAGTGGTTTGGGATGTCGACGAGCAGTACTTC.

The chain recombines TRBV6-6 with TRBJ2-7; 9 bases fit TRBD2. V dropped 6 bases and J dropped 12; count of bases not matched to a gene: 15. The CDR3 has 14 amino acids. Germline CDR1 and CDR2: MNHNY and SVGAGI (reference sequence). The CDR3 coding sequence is TGTGCCAGCAGCCCCTCCGGGACTAGCTCCGGGGGGTACTTC. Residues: CASSPSGTSSGGYF.

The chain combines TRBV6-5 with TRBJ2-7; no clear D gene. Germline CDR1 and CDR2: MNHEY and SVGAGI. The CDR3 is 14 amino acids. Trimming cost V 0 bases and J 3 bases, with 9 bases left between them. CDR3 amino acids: CASSYSQSFYEQYF. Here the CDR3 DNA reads TGTGCCAGCAGTTACTCGCAGTCTTTCTACGAGCAGTACTTC.

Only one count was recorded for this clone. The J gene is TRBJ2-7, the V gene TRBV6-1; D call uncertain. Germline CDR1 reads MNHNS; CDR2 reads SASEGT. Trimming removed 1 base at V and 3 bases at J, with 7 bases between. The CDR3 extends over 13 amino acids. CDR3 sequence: CASSEGVVYEQYF. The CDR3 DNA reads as TGTGCCAGCAGTGAAGGGGTCGTCTACGAGCAGTACTTC.